These T cell receptor beta chains were read from a single sample in a study of blood T cell repertoires in COVID-19. Produced via immunoSEQ multiplex PCR; TCRdb's table is partial and in-frame only. The data contain approximately 290,000 clones, about 86% of them seen just once; the ten biggest clones take up 15% to 19%. Sequencing input: peripheral blood. The receptors shown here come from a person aged 70 to 79 with COVID-19, enrolled during active disease. The CDR3 runs from the conserved cysteine through the conserved F or W. A D gene is named only where the DNA matches it firmly. Size tells how often a clone was seen (once, few, many) or the class of an expanded clone, and some rows leave it out.

d_call: TRBD2
v_call: TRBV6-1
j_call: TRBJ2-1
clone_size: .
cdr3_nt: TGTGCCAGCAGTGAAATTGGCGGGAGTGGTAAATATGAGCAGTTCTTC
cdr3_aa: CASSEIGGSGKYEQFF

d_call: TRBD1
v_call: TRBV6-5
j_call: TRBJ1-1
clone_size: .
cdr3_nt: TGTGCCAGCAGCATGGGGGACAGGACTGAAGCTTTCTTT
cdr3_aa: CASSMGDRTEAFF

d_call: TRBD2
v_call: TRBV7-3
j_call: TRBJ2-7
clone_size: .
cdr3_nt: TGTGCCAGCAGCTTATCCGGGACTAGCGGGATAGGCGAGCAGTACTTC
cdr3_aa: CASSLSGTSGIGEQYF

d_call: .
v_call: TRBV27
j_call: TRBJ1-1
clone_size: .
cdr3_nt: TGTGCCAGCAGGCCGGTGGGAGGAATGGGCACTGAAGCTTTCTTT
cdr3_aa: CASRPVGGMGTEAFF

d_call: .
v_call: TRBV5-4
j_call: TRBJ2-3
clone_size: .
cdr3_nt: TGTGCCAGCAGCTCGACTCCAGTGGCAGATACGCAGTATTTT
cdr3_aa: CASSSTPVADTQYF

d_call: .
v_call: TRBV5-6
j_call: TRBJ1-5
clone_size: .
cdr3_nt: TGTGCCAGCAGCTTGGTTTCGGGACTGCTTTATCAGCCCCAGCATTTT
cdr3_aa: CASSLVSGLLYQPQHF

d_call: .
v_call: TRBV5-6
j_call: TRBJ1-6
clone_size: .
cdr3_nt: TGTGCCAGCAGCACTACGGGACATTATAATTCACCCCTCCACTTT
cdr3_aa: CASSTTGHYNSPLHF

d_call: .
v_call: TRBV11-3
j_call: TRBJ1-5
clone_size: .
cdr3_nt: TGTGCCAGCAGATTCCGGGACCGCAGGTTCGGGGGGCCCCAGCATTTT
cdr3_aa: CASRFRDRRFGGPQHF

d_call: TRBD1
v_call: TRBV5-4
j_call: TRBJ1-2
clone_size: .
cdr3_nt: TGTGCCAGCAGACGCACACTGGGACAGGATAACTATGGCTACACCTTC
cdr3_aa: CASRRTLGQDNYGYTF

d_call: TRBD1
v_call: TRBV7-8
j_call: TRBJ1-5
clone_size: .
cdr3_nt: TGTGCCAGCAGCTCCGGGACAGTCCCCTCGCCACTTAGCAATCAGCCCCAGCATTTT
cdr3_aa: CASSSGTVPSPLSNQPQHF

d_call: .
v_call: TRBV28
j_call: TRBJ2-2
clone_size: few
cdr3_nt: TGTGCCAGCATCCTGGGACAGAACACCGGGGAGCTGTTTTTT
cdr3_aa: CASILGQNTGELFF

d_call: TRBD2
v_call: TRBV14
j_call: TRBJ2-1
clone_size: .
cdr3_nt: TGTGCCAGCAGCCAAGGGAGGTCTAGCGGGAGGGTAATCACTGAGCAGTTCTTC
cdr3_aa: CASSQGRSSGRVITEQFF

d_call: .
v_call: TRBV3-1/TRBV3-2
j_call: TRBJ1-2
clone_size: .
cdr3_nt: TGTGCCAGCAGCCAAGACCGGAACTATGGCTACACCTTC
cdr3_aa: CASSQDRNYGYTF

d_call: TRBD1
v_call: TRBV5-4
j_call: TRBJ1-3
clone_size: .
cdr3_nt: TGTGCCAGCAGCCTCGGGACAGGGATAGGAAACACCATATATTTT
cdr3_aa: CASSLGTGIGNTIYF

d_call: TRBD2
v_call: TRBV7-2
j_call: TRBJ2-7
clone_size: .
cdr3_nt: TGTGCCAGCAGCTTAGTAGCGGGGGTACCGACCTACGAGCAGTACTTC
cdr3_aa: CASSLVAGVPTYEQYF

d_call: TRBD1
v_call: TRBV30
j_call: TRBJ2-7
clone_size: few
cdr3_nt: TGTGCCTGGAGCCCAGACAGGGCTCCCTTCTACGAGCAGTACTTC
cdr3_aa: CAWSPDRAPFYEQYF

d_call: TRBD1
v_call: TRBV11-3
j_call: TRBJ2-5
clone_size: .
cdr3_nt: TGTGCCAGCAGCAAACGGACAGGGGGCGACGAGACCCAGTACTTC
cdr3_aa: CASSKRTGGDETQYF

d_call: TRBD2
v_call: TRBV7-9
j_call: TRBJ2-3
clone_size: .
cdr3_nt: TGTGCCCTACGGGGCAGCGGGGGCGTAGCATCCACCACAGATACGCAGTATTTT
cdr3_aa: CALRGSGGVASTTDTQYF

d_call: .
v_call: TRBV28
j_call: TRBJ1-2
clone_size: .
cdr3_nt: TGTGCCAGCAGTATCCAGGACAGTTTCTACACCTTC
cdr3_aa: CASSIQDSFYTF

d_call: TRBD1
v_call: TRBV7-2
j_call: TRBJ2-7
clone_size: .
cdr3_nt: TGTGCCAGCAGCTTAACAGGGGGGCTCAAGTCCTACGAGCAGTACTTC
cdr3_aa: CASSLTGGLKSYEQYF

d_call: .
v_call: TRBV7-9
j_call: TRBJ1-6
clone_size: .
cdr3_nt: TGTGCCAGCAGCTATATAAGGGACATGAGCTCCTATAATTCACCCCTCCACTTT
cdr3_aa: CASSYIRDMSSYNSPLHF

d_call: TRBD1
v_call: TRBV5-1
j_call: TRBJ2-7
clone_size: .
cdr3_nt: TGCGCCAGCAGCCCCGGACAGGGGAATGCCTACGAGCAGTACTTC
cdr3_aa: CASSPGQGNAYEQYF

d_call: .
v_call: TRBV20-1
j_call: TRBJ2-1
clone_size: once
cdr3_nt: TGCAGTGCTAGGGGGCTAGGTCAGTTCTTC
cdr3_aa: CSARGLGQFF

d_call: .
v_call: TRBV3-1/TRBV3-2
j_call: TRBJ1-1
clone_size: .
cdr3_nt: TGTGCCAGCAGCCAACCAGGGGTGGGCGCTGAAGCTTTCTTT
cdr3_aa: CASSQPGVGAEAFF

d_call: TRBD1
v_call: TRBV28
j_call: TRBJ1-5
clone_size: .
cdr3_nt: TGTGCCAGCAGGGCCACTACAGGGGATGGTCAGCCCCAGCATTTT
cdr3_aa: CASRATTGDGQPQHF

d_call: .
v_call: TRBV7-2
j_call: TRBJ1-3
clone_size: .
cdr3_nt: TGTGCCAGCAGCTTAGCGCCGTCAGGGCTAATTACTCGATCAAACACCATATATTTT
cdr3_aa: CASSLAPSGLITRSNTIYF

d_call: TRBD2
v_call: TRBV5-1
j_call: TRBJ2-3
clone_size: once
cdr3_nt: TGCGCCAGCAGCCCAGTGAGCGGGGGGGCCTTAGATACGCAGTATTTT
cdr3_aa: CASSPVSGGALDTQYF

d_call: TRBD2
v_call: TRBV29-1
j_call: TRBJ2-2
clone_size: .
cdr3_nt: TGCAGCGTGAGGGCGGGGGGTACCGGGGAGCTGTTTTTT
cdr3_aa: CSVRAGGTGELFF

d_call: TRBD1
v_call: TRBV5-4
j_call: TRBJ2-3
clone_size: .
cdr3_nt: TGTGCCAGCAGCTTGTTCGGGACAGGGCCAGATACGCAGTATTTT
cdr3_aa: CASSLFGTGPDTQYF

d_call: .
v_call: TRBV5-1
j_call: TRBJ2-7
clone_size: .
cdr3_nt: TGCGCCAGCAGCTTGATAGCGGCCTCGTACGAGCAGTACTTC
cdr3_aa: CASSLIAASYEQYF

d_call: .
v_call: TRBV27
j_call: TRBJ1-4
clone_size: .
cdr3_nt: TGTGCCAGCAGTTTTCGGGCAGGGTGGGCTAATGAAAAACTGTTTTTT
cdr3_aa: CASSFRAGWANEKLFF

d_call: .
v_call: TRBV6-1
j_call: TRBJ1-2
clone_size: .
cdr3_nt: TGTGCCGGAGGCAGGGAGGGGACGTATGGCTACACCTTC
cdr3_aa: CAGGREGTYGYTF

d_call: TRBD1
v_call: TRBV7-9
j_call: TRBJ1-4
clone_size: .
cdr3_nt: TGTGCCAGCAGCCACCGGGACAGGACTAATGAAAAACTGTTTTTT
cdr3_aa: CASSHRDRTNEKLFF

d_call: TRBD2
v_call: TRBV7-2
j_call: TRBJ2-5
clone_size: .
cdr3_nt: TGTGCCAGCAGCTCTGGGGGGCCTAGCGGGGGTGAGACCCAGTACTTC
cdr3_aa: CASSSGGPSGGETQYF

d_call: .
v_call: TRBV11-1
j_call: TRBJ1-4
clone_size: .
cdr3_nt: TGTGCCAGCAGTTCGACATACAATGAAAAACTGTTTTTT
cdr3_aa: CASSSTYNEKLFF

d_call: .
v_call: TRBV7-9
j_call: TRBJ2-7
clone_size: .
cdr3_nt: TGTGCCAGCAGCTATTTAGGGGGATTCGACGAGCAGTACTTC
cdr3_aa: CASSYLGGFDEQYF

d_call: TRBD2
v_call: TRBV29-1
j_call: TRBJ2-1
clone_size: few
cdr3_nt: TGCAGCGTTGTCCCTCTTCCGGGACTAGCGGGAGGGCACTCCTACAATGAGCAGTTCTTC
cdr3_aa: CSVVPLPGLAGGHSYNEQFF

d_call: TRBD2
v_call: TRBV5-4
j_call: TRBJ2-1
clone_size: .
cdr3_nt: TGTGCCAGCAGCCCGCTCCCCGGGGGGGCTTCAAATGAGCAGTTCTTC
cdr3_aa: CASSPLPGGASNEQFF

d_call: .
v_call: TRBV5-1
j_call: TRBJ1-1
clone_size: once
cdr3_nt: TGCGCCAGCAGCGATACGGTCGCGGGCACTGAAGCTTTCTTT
cdr3_aa: CASSDTVAGTEAFF

d_call: .
v_call: TRBV28
j_call: TRBJ1-1
clone_size: many
cdr3_nt: TGTGCCAGCAGCCGAATACAGGGAGGGAAGGCGGTCACTGAAGCTTTCTTT
cdr3_aa: CASSRIQGGKAVTEAFF

d_call: .
v_call: TRBV5-1
j_call: TRBJ1-2
clone_size: .
cdr3_nt: TGCGCCAGCAGCTTGGCAGGGCTCTATGGCTACACCTTC
cdr3_aa: CASSLAGLYGYTF

d_call: .
v_call: TRBV4-3
j_call: TRBJ1-1
clone_size: .
cdr3_nt: TGCGCCAGCAGCCAAGGTCGGAACACTGAAGCTTTCTTT
cdr3_aa: CASSQGRNTEAFF

d_call: TRBD1
v_call: TRBV7-8
j_call: TRBJ1-3
clone_size: .
cdr3_nt: TGTGCCAGCAGCTTATTAGGGACAGGGGGAAACACCATATATTTT
cdr3_aa: CASSLLGTGGNTIYF

d_call: TRBD1
v_call: TRBV5-1
j_call: TRBJ2-1
clone_size: .
cdr3_nt: TGCGCCAGCAGCTTGGCCGCGACAGGGGGCGATGAGCAGTTCTTC
cdr3_aa: CASSLAATGGDEQFF

d_call: .
v_call: TRBV4-1
j_call: TRBJ2-3
clone_size: .
cdr3_nt: TGCGCCAGCAGCCAACCGGATAGCGGTATCACAGATACGCAGTATTTT
cdr3_aa: CASSQPDSGITDTQYF

d_call: .
v_call: TRBV23-1
j_call: TRBJ1-2
clone_size: .
cdr3_nt: TGCGCCAGCACCCGGCGGACTAACTATGGCTACACCTTC
cdr3_aa: CASTRRTNYGYTF

d_call: .
v_call: TRBV7-9
j_call: TRBJ2-3
clone_size: .
cdr3_nt: TGTGCCAGCAGCTTTCCATCCACAGATACGCAGTATTTT
cdr3_aa: CASSFPSTDTQYF

d_call: .
v_call: TRBV28
j_call: TRBJ2-2
clone_size: .
cdr3_nt: TGTGCCAGCAGCCCCGGAGGGCCGGTAAGGACCGGGGAGCTGTTTTTT
cdr3_aa: CASSPGGPVRTGELFF

d_call: TRBD1
v_call: TRBV6-6
j_call: TRBJ2-3
clone_size: .
cdr3_nt: TGTGCCAGCAGACGATCCGGTACCGGGACAGGGTTTACAGATACGCAGTATTTT
cdr3_aa: CASRRSGTGTGFTDTQYF

d_call: TRBD2
v_call: TRBV11-2
j_call: TRBJ2-1
clone_size: .
cdr3_nt: TGTGCCAGCAGCTTACAAGCGGGAGTCAGCAATGAGCAGTTCTTC
cdr3_aa: CASSLQAGVSNEQFF

d_call: .
v_call: TRBV21-1
j_call: TRBJ2-3
clone_size: .
cdr3_nt: TGTGCCAGTAATCAGGGAGATACGCAGTATTTT
cdr3_aa: CASNQGDTQYF

d_call: .
v_call: TRBV19
j_call: TRBJ2-7
clone_size: .
cdr3_nt: TGTGCCAGTAGTTCGGACTGGACTACCTACGAGCAGTACTTC
cdr3_aa: CASSSDWTTYEQYF

d_call: TRBD1
v_call: TRBV2
j_call: TRBJ1-2
clone_size: few
cdr3_nt: TGTGCCAGCAGTGAAGTGGGACAGGGGAACTATGGCTACACCTTC
cdr3_aa: CASSEVGQGNYGYTF

d_call: .
v_call: TRBV28
j_call: TRBJ1-1
clone_size: few
cdr3_nt: TGTGCCAGCAGGACCCCGACAGTGAACACTGAAGCTTTCTTT
cdr3_aa: CASRTPTVNTEAFF